The sequence of this T cell receptor (beta chain) was determined in a study of blood T cell repertoires in COVID-19. Overall study: Collection of acute and convalescent COVID-19 samples took place in the United States, Italy and Spain. T cells, B-cell-depleted T cells, or PBMCs supplied cDNA or gDNA.

Authors' data handling: Researchers report that nucleated cell counts were estimated from reference gene primer amplification. The assay was immunoSEQ multiplex PCR, and TCRdb's table has in-frame clones only and misses some. V and J calls and clone size are those listed in that table; D and trimming were worked out from the DNA. The sample lists 29,000 or so clones, about 90% occurring once. CDR3 size: 13 residues. V was trimmed by 2 bases and J by 8 bases, leaving 12 bases between them. This TCR derives from a man aged 50 or older with active COVID-19. The sequencing input was peripheral blood. The J gene is TRBJ1-2, the V gene TRBV12-3 or TRBV12-4; perhaps TRBD1 as D (5 bases). The CDR3 sequence: CASSLNQGQGYTF. The CDR3 DNA is TGTGCCAGCAGTTTAAACCAGGGTCAGGGCTACACCTTC.